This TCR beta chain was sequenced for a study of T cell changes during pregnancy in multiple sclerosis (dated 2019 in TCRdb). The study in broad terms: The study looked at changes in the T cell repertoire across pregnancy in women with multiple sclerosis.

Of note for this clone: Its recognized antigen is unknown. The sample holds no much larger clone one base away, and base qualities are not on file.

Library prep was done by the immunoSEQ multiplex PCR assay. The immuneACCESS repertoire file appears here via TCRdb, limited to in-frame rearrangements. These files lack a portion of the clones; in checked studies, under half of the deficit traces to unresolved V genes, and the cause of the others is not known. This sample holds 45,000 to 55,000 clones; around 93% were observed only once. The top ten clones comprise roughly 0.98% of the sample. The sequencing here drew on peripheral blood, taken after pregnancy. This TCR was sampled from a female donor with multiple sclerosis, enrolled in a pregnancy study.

The DNA sequence is as follows: TGTGCCAGTAGTCCCACCCTCAGGGGGCCTGCTCATACGGGCAATGAGCAGTTCTTC. It codes for CASSPTLRGPAHTGNEQFF. The V and J genes are TRBV19 and TRBJ2-1, and TRBD1 matches 8 of the central bases. From the germline V gene (reference sequence), CDR1 is LNHDA and CDR2 is SQIVND. The CDR3 measures 19 amino acids from cysteine to phenylalanine. Of the read, only the CDR3 DNA is kept; its 57 bases are in frame from base 1. V loses 5 bases at its end and J loses 6 bases; junction bases beyond the gene matches: 21.